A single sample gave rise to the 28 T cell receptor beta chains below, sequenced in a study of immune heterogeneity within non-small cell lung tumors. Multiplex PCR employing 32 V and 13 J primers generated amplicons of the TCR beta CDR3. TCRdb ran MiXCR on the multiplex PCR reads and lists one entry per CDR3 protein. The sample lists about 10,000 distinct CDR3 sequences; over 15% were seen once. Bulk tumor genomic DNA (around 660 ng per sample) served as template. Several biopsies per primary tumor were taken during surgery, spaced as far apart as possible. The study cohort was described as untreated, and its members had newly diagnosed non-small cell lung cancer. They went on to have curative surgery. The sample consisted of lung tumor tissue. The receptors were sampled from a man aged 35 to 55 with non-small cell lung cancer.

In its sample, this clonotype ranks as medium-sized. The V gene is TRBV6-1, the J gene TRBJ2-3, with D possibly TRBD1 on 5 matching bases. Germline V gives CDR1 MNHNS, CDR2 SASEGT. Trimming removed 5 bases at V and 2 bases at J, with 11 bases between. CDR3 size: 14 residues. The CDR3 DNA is TGTGCCAGCAGTCCACGACAGAACACAGATACGCAGTATTTT. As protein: CASSPRQNTDTQYF.

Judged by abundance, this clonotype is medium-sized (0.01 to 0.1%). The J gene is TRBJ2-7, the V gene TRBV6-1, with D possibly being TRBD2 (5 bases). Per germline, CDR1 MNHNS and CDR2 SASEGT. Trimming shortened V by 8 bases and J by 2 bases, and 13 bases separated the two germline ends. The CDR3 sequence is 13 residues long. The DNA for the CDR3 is TGTGCCAGCGGGCGGGCTGGAACCTACGAGCAGTACTTC. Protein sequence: CASGRAGTYEQYF.

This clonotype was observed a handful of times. The CDR3 DNA follows: TGTGCCAGCAGCCAAGAAGGGGATGGGTATCGGGAGACAGATACGCAGTATTTT. The encoded protein is CASSQEGDGYRETDTQYF. The chain employs TRBV14 and TRBJ2-3, with D possibly being TRBD2 (6 bases). V was clipped by 0 bases and J by 3 bases, with 19 bases between them. Germline V gives CDR1 SGHDN, CDR2 FVKESK. The CDR3 extends over 18 amino acids.

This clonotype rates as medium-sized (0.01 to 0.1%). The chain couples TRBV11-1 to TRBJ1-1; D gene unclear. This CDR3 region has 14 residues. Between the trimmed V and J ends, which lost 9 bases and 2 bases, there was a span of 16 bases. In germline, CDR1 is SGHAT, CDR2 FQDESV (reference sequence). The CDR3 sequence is CASTSGWQNTEAFF. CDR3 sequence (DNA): TGTGCCAGTACATCGGGCTGGCAAAACACTGAAGCTTTCTTT. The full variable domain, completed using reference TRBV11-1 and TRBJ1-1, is EAEVAQSPRYKITEKSQAVAFWCDPISGHATLYWYRQILGQGPELLVQFQDESVVDDSQLPKDRFSAERLKGVDSTLKIQPAELGDSAMYLCASTSGWQNTEAFFGQGTRLTVV.

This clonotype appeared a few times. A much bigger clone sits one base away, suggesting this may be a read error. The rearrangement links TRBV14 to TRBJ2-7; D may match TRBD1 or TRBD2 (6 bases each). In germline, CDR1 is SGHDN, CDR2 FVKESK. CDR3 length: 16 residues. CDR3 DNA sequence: TGTGCCAACAGCCAACAAGCCCCTGGTGTAGGGGGGGAGCAGTACTTC. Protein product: CANSQQAPGVGGEQYF.

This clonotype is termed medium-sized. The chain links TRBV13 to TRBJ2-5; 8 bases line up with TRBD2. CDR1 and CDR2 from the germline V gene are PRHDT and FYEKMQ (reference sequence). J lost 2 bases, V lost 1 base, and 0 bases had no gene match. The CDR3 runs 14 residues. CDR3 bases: TGTGCCAGCAGCTTAGCGGGGGGGCAAGAGACCCAGTACTTC. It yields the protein CASSLAGGQETQYF. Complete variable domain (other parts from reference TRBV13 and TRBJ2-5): AAGVIQSPRHLIKEKRETATLKCYPIPRHDTVYWYQQGPGQDPQFLISFYEKMQSDKGSIPDRFSAQQFSDYHSELNMSSLELGDSALYFCASSLAGGQETQYFGPGTRLLVL.

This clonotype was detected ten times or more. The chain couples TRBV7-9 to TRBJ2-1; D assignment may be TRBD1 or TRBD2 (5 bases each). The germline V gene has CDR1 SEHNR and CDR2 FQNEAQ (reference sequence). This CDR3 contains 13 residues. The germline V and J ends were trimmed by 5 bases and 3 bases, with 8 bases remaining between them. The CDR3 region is CASSRGDYNEQFF. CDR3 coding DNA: TGTGCCAGCAGCCGAGGGGACTACAATGAGCAGTTCTTC.

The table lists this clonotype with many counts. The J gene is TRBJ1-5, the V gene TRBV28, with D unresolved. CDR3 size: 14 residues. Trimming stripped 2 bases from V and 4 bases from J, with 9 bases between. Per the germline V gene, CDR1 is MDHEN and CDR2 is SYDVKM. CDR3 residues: CASSLMGENQPQHF. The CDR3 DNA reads TGTGCCAGCAGTTTAATGGGCGAGAATCAGCCCCAGCATTTT. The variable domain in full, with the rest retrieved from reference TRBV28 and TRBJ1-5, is DVKVTQSSRYLVKRTGEKVFLECVQDMDHENMFWYRQDPGLGLRLIYFSYDVKMKEKGDIPEGYSVSREKKERFSLILESASTNQTSMYLCASSLMGENQPQHFGDGTRLSIL.

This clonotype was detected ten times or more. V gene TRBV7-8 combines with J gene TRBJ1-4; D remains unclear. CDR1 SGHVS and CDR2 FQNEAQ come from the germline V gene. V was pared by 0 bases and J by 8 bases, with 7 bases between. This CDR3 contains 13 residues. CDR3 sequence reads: CASSLAGYEKLFF. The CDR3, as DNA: TGTGCCAGCAGCTTAGCGGGGTACGAAAAACTGTTTTTT.

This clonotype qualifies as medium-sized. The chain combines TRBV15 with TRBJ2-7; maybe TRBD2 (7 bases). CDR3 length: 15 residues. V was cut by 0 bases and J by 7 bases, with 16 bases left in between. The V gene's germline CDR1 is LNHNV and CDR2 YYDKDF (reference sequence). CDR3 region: CATSREGGGRVEQYF. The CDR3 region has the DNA TGTGCCACCAGCAGAGAGGGGGGGGGGCGCGTTGAGCAGTACTTC.

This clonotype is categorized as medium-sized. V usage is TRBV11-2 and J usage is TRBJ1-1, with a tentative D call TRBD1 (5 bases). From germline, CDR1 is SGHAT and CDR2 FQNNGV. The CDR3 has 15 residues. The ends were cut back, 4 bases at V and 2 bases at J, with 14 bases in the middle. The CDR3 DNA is TGTGCCAGCAGCTCCGCTCTCGGGGGAAACACTGAAGCTTTCTTT. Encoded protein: CASSSALGGNTEAFF.

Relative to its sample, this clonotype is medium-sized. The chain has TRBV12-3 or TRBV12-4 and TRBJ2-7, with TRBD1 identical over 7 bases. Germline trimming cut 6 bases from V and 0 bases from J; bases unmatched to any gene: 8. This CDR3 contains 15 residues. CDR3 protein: CASRRQGDSSYEQYF. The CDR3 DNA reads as TGTGCCAGCAGGAGACAGGGTGATAGCTCCTACGAGCAGTACTTC.

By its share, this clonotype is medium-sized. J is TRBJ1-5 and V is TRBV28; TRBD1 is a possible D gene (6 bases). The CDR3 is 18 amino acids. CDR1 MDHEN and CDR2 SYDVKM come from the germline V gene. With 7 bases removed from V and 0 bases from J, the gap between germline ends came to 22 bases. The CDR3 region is CASMDIKQGYYSNQPQHF. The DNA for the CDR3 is TGTGCCAGCATGGACATAAAACAGGGCTATTATAGCAATCAGCCCCAGCATTTT. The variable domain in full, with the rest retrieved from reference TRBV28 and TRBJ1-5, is DVKVTQSSRYLVKRTGEKVFLECVQDMDHENMFWYRQDPGLGLRLIYFSYDVKMKEKGDIPEGYSVSREKKERFSLILESASTNQTSMYLCASMDIKQGYYSNQPQHFGDGTRLSIL.

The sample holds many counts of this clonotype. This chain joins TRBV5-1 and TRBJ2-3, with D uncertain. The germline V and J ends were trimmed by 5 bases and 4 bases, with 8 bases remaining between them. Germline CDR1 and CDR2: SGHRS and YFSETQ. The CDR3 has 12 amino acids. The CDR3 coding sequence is TGCGCCAGCAGGGGCCTAGCAGATACGCAGTATTTT. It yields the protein CASRGLADTQYF. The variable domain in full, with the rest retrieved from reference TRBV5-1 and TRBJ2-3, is KAGVTQTPRYLIKTRGQQVTLSCSPISGHRSVSWYQQTPGQGLQFLFEYFSETQRNKGNFPGRFSGRQFSNSRSEMNVSTLELGDSALYLCASRGLADTQYFGPGTRLTVL.

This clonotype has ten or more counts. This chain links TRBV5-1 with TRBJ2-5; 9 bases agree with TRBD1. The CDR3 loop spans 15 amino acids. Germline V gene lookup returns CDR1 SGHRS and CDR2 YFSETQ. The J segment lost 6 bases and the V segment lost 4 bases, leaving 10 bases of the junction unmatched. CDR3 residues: CASSVPGQGLQTQYF. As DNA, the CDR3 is TGCGCCAGCAGCGTCCCGGGACAGGGCTTGCAGACCCAGTACTTC.

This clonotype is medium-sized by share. CDR3 DNA sequence: TGCGCCAGCAGCGCCGGGACAGGTAGTGGCTACACCTTC. This codes for CASSAGTGSGYTF. This chain uses TRBV5-1 with TRBJ1-2; 8 bases map to TRBD1. Trimming at V came to 4 bases and at J to 7 bases, leaving 6 bases not matched to a gene. There are 13 residues in the CDR3. Germline loops: CDR1 SGHRS, CDR2 YFSETQ.

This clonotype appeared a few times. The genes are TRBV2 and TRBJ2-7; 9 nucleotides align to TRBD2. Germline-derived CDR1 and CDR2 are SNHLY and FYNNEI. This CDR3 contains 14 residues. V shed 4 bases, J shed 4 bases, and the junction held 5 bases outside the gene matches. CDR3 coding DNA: TGTGCCAGCAGTGGACTAGCGGAATATTACGAGCAGTACTTC. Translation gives CASSGLAEYYEQYF.

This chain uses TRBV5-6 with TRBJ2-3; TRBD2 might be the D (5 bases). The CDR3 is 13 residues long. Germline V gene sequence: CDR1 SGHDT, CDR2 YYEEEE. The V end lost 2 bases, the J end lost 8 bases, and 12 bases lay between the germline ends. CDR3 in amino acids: CASSFGISLTQYF. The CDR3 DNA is TGTGCCAGCAGCTTCGGGATATCCCTTACGCAGTATTTT.

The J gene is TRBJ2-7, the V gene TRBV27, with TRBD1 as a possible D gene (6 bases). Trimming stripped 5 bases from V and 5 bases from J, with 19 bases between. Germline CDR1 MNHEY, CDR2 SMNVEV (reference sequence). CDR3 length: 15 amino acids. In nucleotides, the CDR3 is TGTGCCAGCAGTCCGTTGACAGGACCCCGGGACGAGCAGTACTTC. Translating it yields CASSPLTGPRDEQYF.

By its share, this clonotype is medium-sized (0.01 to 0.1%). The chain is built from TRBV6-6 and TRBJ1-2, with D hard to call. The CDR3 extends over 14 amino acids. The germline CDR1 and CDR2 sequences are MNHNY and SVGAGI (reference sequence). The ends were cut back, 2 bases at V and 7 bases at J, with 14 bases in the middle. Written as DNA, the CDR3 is TGTGCCAGCAGTTACAGGGATACTGCTAGTGGCTACACCTTC. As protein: CASSYRDTASGYTF.

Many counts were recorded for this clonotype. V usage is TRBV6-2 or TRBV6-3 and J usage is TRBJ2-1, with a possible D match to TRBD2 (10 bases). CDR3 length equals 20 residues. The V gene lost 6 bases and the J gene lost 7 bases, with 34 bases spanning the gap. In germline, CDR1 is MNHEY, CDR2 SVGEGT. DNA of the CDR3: TGTGCCAGCAGCCTAAACAGGGGGCGGCTAGCGGGAGTGAGTGTGAATGAGCAGTTCTTC. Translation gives CASSLNRGRLAGVSVNEQFF.

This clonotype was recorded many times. The CDR3 region is CAISELGSTDTQYF. DNA for the CDR3: TGTGCCATCAGTGAGTTAGGAAGCACAGATACGCAGTATTTT. V and J are TRBV10-3 and TRBJ2-3, with D unresolved. From germline, CDR1 is ENHRY and CDR2 SYGVKD. The CDR3 totals 14 residues. V was pared by 1 base and J by 0 bases, with 5 bases between.

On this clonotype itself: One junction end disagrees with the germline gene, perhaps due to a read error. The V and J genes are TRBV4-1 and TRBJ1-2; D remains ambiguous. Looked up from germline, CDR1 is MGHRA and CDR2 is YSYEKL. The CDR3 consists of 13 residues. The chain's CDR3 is CASIQLGGDGYTF. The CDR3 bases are TGCGCCAGCATCCAATTGGGCGGTGATGGCTACACCTTC.

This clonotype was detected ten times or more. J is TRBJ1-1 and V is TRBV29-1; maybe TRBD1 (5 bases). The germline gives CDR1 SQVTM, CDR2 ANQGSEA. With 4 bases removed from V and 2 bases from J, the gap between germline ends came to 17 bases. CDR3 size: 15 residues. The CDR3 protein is CSVVWLRGKNTEAFF. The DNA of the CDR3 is TGCAGCGTTGTGTGGCTTCGGGGGAAAAACACTGAAGCTTTCTTT.

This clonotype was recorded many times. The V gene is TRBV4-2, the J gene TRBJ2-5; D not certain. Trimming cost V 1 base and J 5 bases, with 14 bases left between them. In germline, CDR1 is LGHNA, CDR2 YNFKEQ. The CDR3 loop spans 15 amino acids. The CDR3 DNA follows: TGTGCCAGCAGCCAAGTTTTGGCCCATGGGGAGACCCAGTACTTC. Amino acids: CASSQVLAHGETQYF.

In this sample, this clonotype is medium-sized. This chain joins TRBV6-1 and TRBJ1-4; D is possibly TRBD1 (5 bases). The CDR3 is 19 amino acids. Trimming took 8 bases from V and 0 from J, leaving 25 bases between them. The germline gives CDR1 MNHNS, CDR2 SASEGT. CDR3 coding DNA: TGTGCCAGCCTAACCCGGGGGGGGAGCCGAGATGCAACTAATGAAAAACTGTTTTTT. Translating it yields CASLTRGGSRDATNEKLFF.

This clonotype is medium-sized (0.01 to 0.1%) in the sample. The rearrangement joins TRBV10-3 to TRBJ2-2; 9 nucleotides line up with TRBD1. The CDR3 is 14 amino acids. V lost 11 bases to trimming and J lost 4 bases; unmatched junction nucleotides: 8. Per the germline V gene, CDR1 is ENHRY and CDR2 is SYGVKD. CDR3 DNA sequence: TGTGCCTCCTCCGGACAGGGGATCACCGGGGAGCTGTTTTTT. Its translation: CASSGQGITGELFF.

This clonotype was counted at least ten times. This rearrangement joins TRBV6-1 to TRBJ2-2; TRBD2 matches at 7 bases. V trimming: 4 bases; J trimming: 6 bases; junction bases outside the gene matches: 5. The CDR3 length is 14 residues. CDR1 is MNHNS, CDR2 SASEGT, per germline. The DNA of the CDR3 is TGTGCCAGCAGTGGGCGTCTAGCGGCCGGGGAGCTGTTTTTT. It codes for CASSGRLAAGELFF.